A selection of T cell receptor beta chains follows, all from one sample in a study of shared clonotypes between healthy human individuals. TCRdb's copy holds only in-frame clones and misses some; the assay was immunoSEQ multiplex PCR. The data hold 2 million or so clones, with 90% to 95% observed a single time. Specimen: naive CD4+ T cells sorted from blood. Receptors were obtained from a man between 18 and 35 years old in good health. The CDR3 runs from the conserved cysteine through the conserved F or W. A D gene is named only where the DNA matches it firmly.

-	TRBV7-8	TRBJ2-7	CASSLLAVKGEQYF	TGTGCCAGCAGCTTATTGGCGGTGAAGGGCGAGCAGTACTTC
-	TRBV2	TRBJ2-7	CASRSPGYTYEQYF	TGTGCCAGCAGGTCCCCGGGTTACACCTACGAGCAGTACTTC
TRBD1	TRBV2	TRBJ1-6	CASSGTGGANSPLHF	TGTGCCAGCAGCGGTACAGGGGGAGCTAATTCACCCCTCCACTTT
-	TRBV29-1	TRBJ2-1	CSVERLSSYNEQFF	TGCAGCGTTGAGAGACTCAGCTCCTACAATGAGCAGTTCTTC
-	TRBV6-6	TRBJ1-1	CAGHGGGEAFF	TGTGCCGGCCATGGAGGGGGGGAAGCTTTCTTT
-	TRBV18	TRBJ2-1	CASSPYLVTAENEQFF	TGTGCCAGCTCACCCTACCTCGTAACGGCTGAAAATGAGCAGTTCTTC
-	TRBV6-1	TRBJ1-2	CASSEEQAPRGYTF	TGTGCCAGCAGTGAAGAACAGGCCCCGAGGGGCTACACCTTC
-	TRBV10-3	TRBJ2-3	CAISAEDTQYF	TGTGCCATCAGTGCTGAAGATACGCAGTATTTT
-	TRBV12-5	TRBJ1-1	CASGLGHVNTEAFF	TGTGCTAGTGGTTTGGGACATGTCAACACTGAAGCTTTCTTT
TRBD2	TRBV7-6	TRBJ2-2	CASSLSSGENTGELFF	TGTGCCAGCAGCTTAAGTAGCGGGGAGAACACCGGGGAGCTGTTTTTT